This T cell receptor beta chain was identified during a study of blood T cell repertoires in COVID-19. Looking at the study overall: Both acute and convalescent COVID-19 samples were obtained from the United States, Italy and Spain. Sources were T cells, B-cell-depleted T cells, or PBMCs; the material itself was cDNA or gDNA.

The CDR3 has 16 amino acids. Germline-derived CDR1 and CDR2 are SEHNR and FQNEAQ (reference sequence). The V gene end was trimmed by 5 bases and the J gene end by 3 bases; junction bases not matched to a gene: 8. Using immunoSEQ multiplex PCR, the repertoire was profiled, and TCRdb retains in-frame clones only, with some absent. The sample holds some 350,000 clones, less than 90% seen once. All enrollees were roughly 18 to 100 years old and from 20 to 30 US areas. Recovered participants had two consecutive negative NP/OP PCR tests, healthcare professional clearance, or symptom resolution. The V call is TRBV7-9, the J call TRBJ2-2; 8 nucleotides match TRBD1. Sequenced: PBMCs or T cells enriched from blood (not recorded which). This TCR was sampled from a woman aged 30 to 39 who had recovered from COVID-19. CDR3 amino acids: CASSLMRTGHTGELFF. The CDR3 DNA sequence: TGTGCCAGCAGCCTTATGCGGACAGGGCACACCGGGGAGCTGTTTTTT.